Below, 27 T cell receptor beta chains from the same sample are listed, as sequenced in a study of Tregs in tolerant kidney transplant recipients. Profiled with immunoSEQ multiplex PCR; TCRdb holds only in-frame clones, not every one. The sample holds 30,000 or so clones. This specimen consisted of CD8+ T cells from blood, obtained before the transplant. All receptors come from a human donor who received a combined kidney and bone marrow transplant.

Remarks on this clone: The read terminates 3 residues before the CDR3 end, so the remaining end is supplied by the germline J gene. The V gene is TRBV30, the J gene TRBJ1-1; D may be TRBD1 (6 bases). CDR3 length: 14 residues. Germline-derived CDR1 and CDR2 are GTSNPN and SVGIG (reference sequence). Trimming removed 0 bases at V and 3 bases at J, with 11 bases between. The CDR3 bases that were read are TGTGCCTGGAGTGTGGGGGCCGGAGACACTGAA. This translates into CAWSVGAGDTE. The complete CDR3 sequence is CAWSVGAGDTEAFF.

As for this clone: The read ends 3 residues before the CDR3 terminus; that terminus is restored from the germline J gene. This chain connects TRBV30 to TRBJ2-1, with a tentative D call TRBD1 (6 bases). The CDR3 is 16 amino acids. Germline CDR1 is GTSNPN and CDR2 is SVGIG (reference sequence). V was clipped by 5 bases and J by 2 bases, with 19 bases between them. The CDR3: CAWLDSFQSTYNEQFF. The DNA read from the CDR3 is TGTGCCTGGCTGGACAGTTTTCAATCCACCTACAATGAG. Using reference TRBV30 and TRBJ2-1 for the parts outside the CDR3, the full variable domain is SQTIHQWPATLVQPVGSPLSLECTVEGTSNPNLYWYRQAAGRGLQLLFYSVGIGQISSEVPQNLSASRPQDRQFILSSKKLLLSDSGFYLCAWLDSFQSTYNEQFFGPGTRLTVL.

Regarding this clone: The missing CDR3 end, 3 residues past where the read stops, is filled in from the germline J gene. The chain combines TRBV29-1 with TRBJ1-1, with D perhaps matching TRBD1 (6 bases). Trimming removed 7 bases at V and 1 base at J, with 10 bases between. This CDR3 has 12 residues. Germline CDR1 is SQVTM and CDR2 is ANQGSEA. The CDR3: CSAQGTNTEAFF. The CDR3 DNA, read in part, is TGCAGCGCACAGGGTACGAACACTGAA.

With regard to this clone: The CDR3 extends 3 residues past the end of the read, so its final part is completed from the germline J gene. This chain joins TRBV9 and TRBJ2-5; TRBD2 aligns across 8 bases. The CDR3 totals 15 residues. V gave up 3 bases and J gave up 1 base; unmatched junction bases: 5. Germline V lookup: CDR1 SGDLS, CDR2 YYNGEE. The CDR3 here is CASSGTGGVQETQYF. The DNA read from the CDR3 is TGTGCCAGCAGCGGGACCGGGGGGGTCCAAGAGACC.

A word on this clone: The read ends 3 residues early relative to the CDR3; the germline J gene fills the gap. The rearrangement uses TRBV7-8 and TRBJ2-7; possible D gene TRBD2, 7 bases. CDR1 SGHVS and CDR2 FQNEAQ come from the germline V gene. The CDR3 is made up of 14 amino acids. V lost 7 bases and J lost 2, with 15 bases in between. CDR3 loop: CASTAPGGPYEQYF. CDR3 DNA, as far as it was read: TGTGCCAGCACCGCACCGGGGGGCCCCTACGAG. Full variable domain (missing parts from reference TRBV7-8 and TRBJ2-7): GAGVSQSPRYKVAKRGQDVALRCDPISGHVSLFWYQQALGQGPEFLTYFQNEAQLDKSGLPSDRFFAERPEGSVSTLKIQRTQQEDSAVYLCASTAPGGPYEQYFGPGTRLTVT.

In regard to this clone: The read ends 3 residues shy of where the CDR3 ends; the end is completed using the germline J gene. The chain uses TRBV20-1 and TRBJ2-7, with TRBD2 matching over 11 bases. Germline V gene sequence: CDR1 DFQATT, CDR2 SNEGSKA (reference sequence). The CDR3 runs 13 residues. The sequenced part of the CDR3 DNA is TGCGCAGTGGTTACTAGCGGGAGCCACGAG. This translates into CAVVTSGSHE. From start to end, the CDR3 is CAVVTSGSHEQYF.

Note on this clone: The CDR3 end lies 3 residues beyond the end of the read and is filled in from the germline J gene. V and J are TRBV5-8 and TRBJ2-7; D remains ambiguous. The CDR3 length is 11 residues. Germline CDR1 is SGHTS and CDR2 is YDEGEE. The V end was cut by 0 bases, the J end by 6 bases, with 4 bases between. Partial CDR3 DNA: TGTGCCAGCAGCTTGGAAGGCGAG. This sequence encodes CASSLEGE. The whole CDR3 is CASSLEGEQYF.

Of note for this clone: The read ends 3 residues early relative to the CDR3; the germline J gene fills the gap. This chain joins TRBV5-6 and TRBJ2-1; D ambiguous. Germline CDR1 is SGHDT and CDR2 is YYEEEE. This CDR3 has 12 amino acids. Trimming cost V 4 bases and J 6 bases, with 8 bases left between them. The CDR3 sequence is CASSISRNEQFF. CDR3 DNA (partial): TGTGCCAGCAGCATATCTCGCAATGAG. Looking up the rest from reference TRBV5-6 and TRBJ2-1 gives the full variable domain: DAGVTQSPTHLIKTRGQQVTLRCSPKSGHDTVSWYQQALGQGPQFIFQYYEEEERQRGNFPDRFSGHQFPNYSSELNVNALLLGDSALYLCASSISRNEQFFGPGTRLTVL.

Of note for this clone: Read coverage stops 3 residues before the CDR3 terminus; the germline J gene supplies the remainder. The chain has TRBV18 and TRBJ2-2; D possibly corresponds to TRBD1 (6 bases). The ends were cut back, 3 bases at V and 1 base at J, with 15 bases in the middle. The CDR3 loop spans 17 amino acids. Germline CDR1 KGHSH, CDR2 LQKENI. CDR3 bases read: TGTGCCAGCTCACCCTTCAGGGACAACTTGAACACCGGGGAG. Its translation: CASSPFRDNLNTGE. Given in full, the CDR3 is CASSPFRDNLNTGELFF.

The CDR3: CASSIVTGTVNTEAFF. Incomplete CDR3 DNA: TGTGCCAGTAGTATAGTTACTGGGACAGTTAACACTGAA. V gene TRBV19 combines with J gene TRBJ1-1; TRBD1 aligns across 7 bases. With the read ending 3 residues before the CDR3 end, the germline J gene is used to fill in that end. Trimming cost V 1 base and J 2 bases; bases outside gene matches: 7. The length of the CDR3 is 16 residues. Germline-derived CDR1 and CDR2 are LNHDA and SQIVND (reference sequence).

CDR3 in amino acids: CSATGLAGSPVYEQYF. Partial CDR3 DNA: TGCAGTGCTACTGGACTAGCGGGATCCCCTGTCTACGAG. The chain has TRBV20-1 and TRBJ2-7, with TRBD2 identical over 12 bases. The CDR3 goes on 3 residues after the read ends, and that part is filled in from the germline J gene. CDR1 and CDR2 (germline): DFQATT, SNEGSKA (reference sequence). Trimming removed 4 bases from V and 3 bases from J; junction bases left unmatched: 10. This CDR3 has 16 amino acids.

Concerning this clone itself: Sequencing ends 3 residues short of the CDR3 end; the germline J gene provides the rest. The rearrangement links TRBV7-9 to TRBJ2-2; D gene ambiguous. This CDR3 comprises 12 residues. The V end lost 4 bases, the J end lost 8 bases, and 8 bases lay between the germline ends. Germline assignment: CDR1 SEHNR and CDR2 FQNEAQ (reference sequence). The part of the CDR3 DNA that was read is TGTGCCAGCAGCTCCCCTCTAGGGGAG. Its translation is CASSSPLGE. The entire CDR3 reads CASSSPLGELFF.

Of note for this clone: This sample includes further DNA sequences coding for the same CDR3. CDR3 DNA, as far as it was read: TGCAGCGTTTTAGACAGCTCCTACGAG. It translates to CSVLDSSYE. The full CDR3 sequence reads CSVLDSSYEQYF. The V gene is TRBV29-1, the J gene TRBJ2-7; tentative D call: TRBD1 (5 bases). The CDR3 extends 3 residues past the end of the read, so its final part is completed from the germline J gene. Deletions cut 5 bases from V and 0 bases from J, with 8 bases between. This CDR3 is built from 12 residues. Germline CDR1 is SQVTM and CDR2 is ANQGSEA.

For this clone: The observed sequence ends 3 residues before the CDR3 terminus, with the missing tail filled in from the germline J gene. V usage is TRBV11-2 and J usage is TRBJ1-1, with D maybe TRBD1 (5 bases). The CDR3 has 14 residues. Looked up from germline, CDR1 is SGHAT and CDR2 is FQNNGV. The V gene lost 6 bases and the J gene lost 6 bases, with 17 bases spanning the gap. Incomplete CDR3 DNA: TGTGCCAGCAGAGATGGAGAGGCAGGGCCTGAA. It translates to CASRDGEAGPE. The full CDR3 reads CASRDGEAGPEAFF.

In the case of this clone: The sequenced fragment ends 3 residues before the CDR3 boundary, so the rest is inferred from the germline J gene. The chain employs TRBV4-1 and TRBJ2-1; TRBD2 might be the D (6 bases). The CDR3 is 14 residues long. The germline gives CDR1 MGHRA, CDR2 YSYEKL. Trimming removed 1 base at V and 6 bases at J, with 10 bases between. The CDR3 spells CASSQVADPNEQFF. The covered CDR3 bases are TGCGCCAGCAGCCAAGTAGCGGACCCCAATGAG.

In the case of this clone: The read halts 3 residues ahead of the CDR3 end, with the missing end drawn from the germline J gene. This chain connects TRBV7-2 to TRBJ2-7, with TRBD1 as a possible D gene (5 bases). Germline V gene sequence: CDR1 SGHTA, CDR2 FQGNSA. CDR3 length: 14 amino acids. Trimming cost V 3 bases and J 2 bases, with 11 bases left between them. CDR3 loop: CASSLGLRTYEQYF. The covered CDR3 bases are TGTGCCAGCAGCTTGGGGCTAAGGACCTACGAG.

On this clone: The read ends 3 residues early relative to the CDR3; the germline J gene fills the gap. J is TRBJ2-2 and V is TRBV2; 8 nucleotides match TRBD2. The CDR3 runs to 15 residues. The V segment lost 6 bases and the J segment 1 base; nucleotides outside the gene matches: 4. The germline V gene has CDR1 SNHLY and CDR2 FYNNEI. The sequenced CDR3 bases are TGTGCCAGCAGCAAGACTAGCGAGAACACCGGGGAG. Its translation: CASSKTSENTGE. The whole CDR3 protein reads CASSKTSENTGELFF. The entire variable domain, with the rest obtained from reference TRBV2 and TRBJ2-2, is as follows: EPEVTQTPSHQVTQMGQEVILRCVPISNHLYFYWYRQILGQKVEFLVSFYNNEISEKSEIFDDQFSVERPDGSNFTLKIRSTKLEDSAMYFCASSKTSENTGELFFGEGSRLTVL.

As to this clone: The observed sequence ends 3 residues before the CDR3 terminus, with the missing tail filled in from the germline J gene. The chain carries TRBV10-3 and TRBJ1-1; 7 bases fit TRBD1. This CDR3 has 13 residues. Germline V lookup: CDR1 ENHRY, CDR2 SYGVKD. J gave up 4 bases and V 4 bases, and 3 bases lay outside the gene matches. The CDR3 loop reads CAISGGQRTEAFF. The CDR3 bases that were read are TGTGCCATCAGTGGGGGACAGCGCACTGAA.

Regarding this clone: Read sequence stops 3 residues before the CDR3 end, and the germline J gene provides the missing end. The genes are TRBV19 and TRBJ1-3; 7 nucleotides align to TRBD1. Germline loops: CDR1 LNHDA, CDR2 SQIVND (reference sequence). The CDR3 totals 16 residues. Germline trimming cut 7 bases from V and 0 bases from J; bases unmatched to any gene: 9. The CDR3 is CASTVQGGSSGNTIYF. The CDR3 DNA, read in part, is TGTGCCAGTACAGTGCAGGGGGGAAGCTCTGGAAACACC.

The DNA read from the CDR3 is TGCAGTGCTAGAGGACTGTTGACAGGGTTGGCAGATACG. Amino acids: CSARGLLTGLADT. The whole CDR3 protein is CSARGLLTGLADTQYF. J is TRBJ2-3 and V is TRBV20-1; 7 bases are shared with TRBD1. The CDR3 extends 3 residues past the end of the read, so its final part is completed from the germline J gene. CDR1 DFQATT and CDR2 SNEGSKA come from the germline V gene (reference sequence). CDR3 length: 16 amino acids. V gave up 1 base and J gave up 4 bases; unmatched junction bases: 11.

With regard to this clone: The CDR3 end lies 3 residues beyond the end of the read and is filled in from the germline J gene. The V call is TRBV19, the J call TRBJ2-1; 7 bases align to TRBD2. The CDR3 consists of 14 residues. J gave up 4 bases and V 5 bases, and 5 bases lay outside the gene matches. Germline-derived CDR1 and CDR2 are LNHDA and SQIVND (reference sequence). The CDR3 bases that were read are TGTGCCAGTAGTCCCCCCGGGGGGTACAATGAG. Its protein is CASSPPGGYNE. Given in full, the CDR3 is CASSPPGGYNEQFF.

Concerning this clone itself: The read terminates 3 residues before the CDR3 end, so the remaining end is supplied by the germline J gene. The chain uses TRBV4-1 and TRBJ2-1; D not certain. CDR1 and CDR2 from the germline V gene are MGHRA and YSYEKL. Trimming shortened V by 1 base and J by 5 bases, and 6 bases separated the two germline ends. The CDR3 is 13 residues long. Partial CDR3 DNA: TGCGCCAGCAGCCAAGGCAGAGACAATGAG. This translates into CASSQGRDNE. The CDR3, in full, reads CASSQGRDNEQFF.

To note about this clone: Coverage ceases 3 residues before the CDR3 finishes, and the germline J gene fills in the end. This rearrangement joins TRBV12-5 to TRBJ2-5, with a possible D match to TRBD1 (6 bases). CDR1 LGHNT and CDR2 FRNRAP come from the germline V gene. V shed 4 bases and J shed 0 bases, with 9 bases lying between them. The CDR3 runs 14 residues. This chain's CDR3 is CASGSTGYQETQYF. The CDR3 bases that were read are TGTGCTAGTGGTTCCACAGGGTACCAAGAGACC.

CDR3 protein: CASSLAGYGDTQYF. The CDR3 DNA, read in part, is TGTGCCAGCAGCTTGGCCGGATACGGGGATACG. This chain connects TRBV5-6 to TRBJ2-3; D gene ambiguous. The read halts 3 residues ahead of the CDR3 end, with the missing end drawn from the germline J gene. Trimming stripped 0 bases from V and 6 bases from J, with 11 bases between. Germline CDR1 SGHDT, CDR2 YYEEEE. The CDR3 is 14 amino acids. Combining the CDR3 with reference TRBV5-6 and TRBJ2-3 gives the whole variable domain DAGVTQSPTHLIKTRGQQVTLRCSPKSGHDTVSWYQQALGQGPQFIFQYYEEEERQRGNFPDRFSGHQFPNYSSELNVNALLLGDSALYLCASSLAGYGDTQYFGPGTRLTVL.

Comments on this clone: The CDR3 is cut off 3 residues early in the read; its end comes from the germline J gene. The V and J genes are TRBV19 and TRBJ2-1; D gene uncertain. This CDR3 has 14 amino acids. V gave up 5 bases and J gave up 0 bases, with 8 bases separating them. Germline assignment: CDR1 LNHDA and CDR2 SQIVND (reference sequence). CDR3 bases read: TGTGCCAGTAGTCTCGCGAGCTCCTACAATGAG. Its protein product is CASSLASSYNE. The CDR3, in full, reads CASSLASSYNEQFF.

CDR3: CASNTLAGATDTQYF. The CDR3 bases that were read are TGTGCCAGCAACACACTAGCGGGGGCCACAGATACG. The chain links TRBV11-2 to TRBJ2-3, with 11 nucleotides matching TRBD2. The read comes to an end 3 residues before the CDR3 does, leaving the germline J gene to fill in the end. The germline V gene has CDR1 SGHAT and CDR2 FQNNGV. The CDR3 is made up of 15 amino acids. Trimming cost V 7 bases and J 2 bases; bases outside gene matches: 5.

CDR3 region: CASSIGTSGTDTQYF. CDR3 bases read: TGTGCCAGTAGTATCGGGACTAGCGGCACAGATACG. The chain uses TRBV19 and TRBJ2-3; 10 bases are shared with TRBD2. The CDR3 end lies 3 residues beyond the end of the read and is filled in from the germline J gene. With V trimmed by 3 bases and J by 1 base, 1 base remained unmatched. This CDR3 region has 15 residues. In germline, CDR1 is LNHDA, CDR2 SQIVND (reference sequence). The full variable domain, rest sourced from reference TRBV19 and TRBJ2-3, is DGGITQSPKYLFRKEGQNVTLSCEQNLNHDAMYWYRQDPGQGLRLIYYSQIVNDFQKGDIAEGYSVSREKKESFPLTVTSAQKNPTAFYLCASSIGTSGTDTQYFGPGTRLTVL.